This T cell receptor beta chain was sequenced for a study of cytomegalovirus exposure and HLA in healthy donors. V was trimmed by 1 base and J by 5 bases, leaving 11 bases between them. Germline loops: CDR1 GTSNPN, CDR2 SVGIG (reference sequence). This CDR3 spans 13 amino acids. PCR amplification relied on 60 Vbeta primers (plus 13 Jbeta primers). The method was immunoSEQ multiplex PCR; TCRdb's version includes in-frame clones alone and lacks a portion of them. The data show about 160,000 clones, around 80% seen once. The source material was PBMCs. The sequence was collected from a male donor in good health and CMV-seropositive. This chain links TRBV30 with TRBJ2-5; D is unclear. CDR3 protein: CAWSAGRMETQYF. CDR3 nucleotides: TGTGCCTGGAGTGCCGGTAGAATGGAGACCCAGTACTTC.